A single sample gave rise to the 25 T cell receptor beta chains below, sequenced in a study of cytomegalovirus exposure and HLA in healthy donors. This PCR relied on a set of 60 Vbeta primers and 13 Jbeta primers. Method: immunoSEQ multiplex PCR; TCRdb's copy keeps in-frame clones and lacks some. The data hold 150,000 to 200,000 clones, with around four fifths observed a single time. Sequencing was carried out using PBMCs. These receptors were obtained from a woman aged 18-29 years in good health and CMV-seronegative.

The chain uses TRBV6-5 and TRBJ2-7; 7 positions agree with TRBD1. J gave up 6 bases and V 5 bases, and 7 bases lay outside the gene matches. There are 13 residues in the CDR3. Germline CDR1 and CDR2: MNHEY and SVGAGI. The CDR3 protein is CASSGQALAEQYF. CDR3 nucleotides: TGTGCCAGCAGTGGACAGGCCCTAGCCGAGCAGTACTTC.

A remark on this clone: In the same sample, other DNA sequences code for this CDR3. CDR3 region: CASSLGTGGNTEAFF. The DNA of the CDR3 is TGTGCCAGCAGCTTAGGCACGGGAGGGAACACTGAAGCTTTCTTT. This chain joins TRBV11-2 and TRBJ1-1; D is undetermined. Germline V CDR1 and CDR2: SGHAT, FQNNGV. The CDR3 totals 15 residues. Trimming took off 1 base at V and 1 base at J, with 10 bases between the two ends.

The J gene is TRBJ2-7, the V gene TRBV19; D might be TRBD2 (6 bases). V was cut by 5 bases and J by 7 bases, with 9 bases left in between. The CDR3 length is 11 residues. Germline loops: CDR1 LNHDA, CDR2 SQIVND (reference sequence). The CDR3 spells CASSGSGEQYF. The CDR3 bases are TGTGCCAGTAGTGGGAGCGGGGAGCAGTACTTC.

The chain is built from TRBV5-5 and TRBJ1-1; unclear D gene. CDR1 SGHKS and CDR2 YYEKEE come from the germline V gene (reference sequence). The CDR3 spans 13 residues. Trimming stripped 0 bases from V and 7 bases from J, with 10 bases between. CDR3 sequence reads: CASSLGGYGEAFF. DNA for the CDR3: TGTGCCAGCAGCTTGGGAGGATACGGTGAAGCTTTCTTT.

The chain combines TRBV2 with TRBJ2-3; 8 nucleotides agree with TRBD2. Germline V gene data show CDR1 as SNHLY and CDR2 as FYNNEI. This CDR3 is 15 amino acids long. V was clipped by 7 bases and J by 5 bases; unmatched bases: 11. The CDR3 bases are TGTGCCAGCATGCTCCCGGGGGGGGCGGGAGATACGCAGTATTTT. Translating gives CASMLPGGAGDTQYF.

The chain combines TRBV11-2 with TRBJ2-7, with 9 bases aligning to TRBD2. Trimming at V came to 6 bases and at J to 2 bases, leaving 11 bases not matched to a gene. The CDR3 runs 16 residues. In germline, CDR1 is SGHAT, CDR2 FQNNGV. The CDR3 loop reads CASRLGGRGGAYEQYF. The DNA of the CDR3 is TGTGCCAGCAGACTCGGAGGGCGGGGGGGCGCCTACGAGCAGTACTTC.

Comments on this clone: Distinct nucleotide sequences in the sample also encode this CDR3. This chain joins TRBV6-4 and TRBJ1-5, with TRBD1 as a possible D gene (5 bases). V dropped 6 bases and J dropped 0 bases, with 12 bases sitting between them. CDR3 length: 15 amino acids. Germline CDR1 MRHNA, CDR2 SNTAGT. As DNA, the CDR3 is TGTGCCAGCAGAATGACAGTCGATAGCAATCAGCCCCAGCATTTT. As protein: CASRMTVDSNQPQHF.

This clone occurred once. CDR3 DNA sequence: TGCGCCAGCACCCCCCCGAACGGGAATGAGCAGTTCTTC. Its protein is CASTPPNGNEQFF. The chain combines TRBV5-1 with TRBJ2-1; D unresolved. This CDR3 comprises 13 residues. The V and J ends lost 6 bases and 7 bases respectively, with 14 bases between them. The germline CDR1 and CDR2 sequences are SGHRS and YFSETQ.

The J gene is TRBJ1-3, the V gene TRBV27; no clear D gene. CDR3 length: 15 residues. Germline CDR1 and CDR2: MNHEY and SMNVEV (reference sequence). The ends were cut back, 5 bases at V and 0 bases at J, with 11 bases in the middle. Here the CDR3 reads CASSISMSSGNTIYF. For the CDR3, the DNA is TGTGCCAGCAGTATCTCTATGAGCTCTGGAAACACCATATATTTT.

The chain carries TRBV21-1 and TRBJ1-5; the table gives TRBD1 as D, unverified against the DNA. TRBV21-1 is a pseudogene. The CDR3 loop spans 18 amino acids. Here the CDR3 DNA reads TGTGCCAGCAGTCCAGAAGGGCGCAGGGGTGATGGCAATCAGCCCCAGCATTTT. Its protein product is CASSPEGRRGDGNQPQHF.

J is TRBJ2-3 and V is TRBV30; 7 positions agree with TRBD2. V lost 0 bases to trimming and J lost 5 bases; unmatched junction nucleotides: 11. Germline CDR1 and CDR2: GTSNPN and SVGIG (reference sequence). The CDR3 is made up of 16 amino acids. The CDR3 reads CAWSVVGGSYGDTQYF. The CDR3 DNA is TGTGCCTGGAGTGTAGTGGGGGGGTCTTATGGAGATACGCAGTATTTT.

The V call is TRBV27, the J call TRBJ1-1, with D hard to call. V was shortened by 2 bases and J by 5 bases, with 9 bases between the two germline ends. Per the germline V gene, CDR1 is MNHEY and CDR2 is SMNVEV (reference sequence). The CDR3 extends over 13 amino acids. CDR3 bases: TGTGCCAGCAGTTTAGGGAGCCAGACTGAAGCTTTCTTT. Translated, it gives CASSLGSQTEAFF.

CDR3 sequence reads: CASSVGALGNQPQHF. CDR3 DNA sequence: TGTGCCAGCAGCGTAGGGGCCTTGGGCAATCAGCCCCAGCATTTT. The chain has TRBV9 and TRBJ1-5; D is ambiguous. The CDR3 has 15 residues. V was cut by 0 bases and J by 2 bases, with 9 bases left in between. Germline V CDR1 and CDR2: SGDLS, YYNGEE.

The chain carries TRBV5-1 and TRBJ1-1, with 7 bases matching TRBD1. Trimming cost V 0 bases and J 5 bases; bases outside gene matches: 7. The CDR3 totals 15 residues. Germline V gives CDR1 SGHRS, CDR2 YFSETQ. The CDR3, as DNA: TGCGCCAGCAGCTTGGGAGGGGGCTTGGGGACTGAAGCTTTCTTT. It specifies CASSLGGGLGTEAFF.

This clone has a handful of counts. The genes are TRBV4-1 and TRBJ1-5; unclear D gene. Germline V gives CDR1 MGHRA, CDR2 YSYEKL. CDR3 length: 15 amino acids. Trimming took off 2 bases at V and 7 bases at J, with 15 bases between the two ends. The CDR3 is CASSQLVGGGQPQHF. The CDR3 nucleotides are TGCGCCAGCAGCCAACTCGTCGGAGGAGGGCAGCCCCAGCATTTT.

The gene calls are TRBV7-9 and TRBJ2-1; D may be TRBD1 (6 bases). Germline CDR1 reads SEHNR; CDR2 reads FQNEAQ (reference sequence). CDR3 length equals 15 residues. V was clipped by 7 bases and J by 4 bases, with 17 bases between them. As DNA, the CDR3 is TGTGCCAGCAACACCGGGACACCGGGTTACAATGAGCAGTTCTTC. Translated, it gives CASNTGTPGYNEQFF.

The DNA of the CDR3 is TGTGCCAGCAGCGGCCACGGACAGTACAATGAGCAGTTCTTC. Protein: CASSGHGQYNEQFF. The rearrangement links TRBV7-9 to TRBJ2-1; D possibly corresponds to TRBD1 (6 bases). This CDR3 has 14 amino acids. Between the trimmed V and J ends, which lost 5 bases and 4 bases, there was a span of 12 bases. Germline values: CDR1 SEHNR, CDR2 FQNEAQ (reference sequence).

V is TRBV10-2 and J is TRBJ1-2, with D perhaps TRBD1 (6 bases). The CDR3 is 17 residues long. V lost 2 bases to trimming and J lost 3 bases, with 19 bases between them. CDR1 is WSHSY, CDR2 SAAADI, per germline. CDR3 nucleotides: TGCGCCAGCAGTGAGGATATTAGGGCAGGGGATGACTATGGCTACACCTTC. Its translation is CASSEDIRAGDDYGYTF.

Only one count was recorded for this clone. CDR3 loop: CASRIGTNEKLFF. The CDR3 DNA sequence: TGTGCCAGCAGGATCGGAACTAATGAAAAACTGTTTTTT. This chain joins TRBV27 and TRBJ1-4; D unresolved. Germline CDR1 MNHEY, CDR2 SMNVEV (reference sequence). V was shortened by 6 bases and J by 1 base, with 6 bases between the two germline ends. CDR3 length: 13 residues.

This chain links TRBV9 with TRBJ2-1; 9 bases match TRBD2. The CDR3 totals 19 residues. The trim removed 0 bases at V and 2 bases at J, leaving 12 bases unmatched. CDR1 SGDLS and CDR2 YYNGEE come from the germline V gene. CDR3 in amino acids: CASSVAGASGAPAYNEQFF. CDR3 sequence (DNA): TGTGCCAGCAGCGTAGCGGGGGCTAGCGGGGCCCCTGCCTACAATGAGCAGTTCTTC. The whole variable domain, remainder taken from reference TRBV9 and TRBJ2-1, is DSGVTQTPKHLITATGQRVTLRCSPRSGDLSVYWYQQSLDQGLQFLIQYYNGEERAKGNILERFSAQQFPDLHSELNLSSLELGDSALYFCASSVAGASGAPAYNEQFFGPGTRLTVL.

This sequence joins TRBV4-1 and TRBJ2-3; the match to TRBD2 covers 11 bases. This CDR3 region has 15 residues. The junction had 4 bases not matched to a gene; V was cut back by 7 bases and J by 1 base. Germline V gene sequence: CDR1 MGHRA, CDR2 YSYEKL. The CDR3 DNA sequence: TGCGCCAGCACTAGCGGGGGGTTTGGCACAGATACGCAGTATTTT. Translation: CASTSGGFGTDTQYF.

The chain joins TRBV28 to TRBJ2-7; 8 positions agree with TRBD1. V shed 6 bases and J 2 bases; nucleotides not matched to a gene: 9. CDR3 length equals 15 residues. CDR1 is MDHEN and CDR2 is SYDVKM in the germline V gene. The CDR3 here is CASSSRGRNAYEQYF. The CDR3 region has the DNA TGTGCCAGCAGCTCCAGGGGGCGCAACGCCTACGAGCAGTACTTC.

The chain combines TRBV30 with TRBJ1-4; 8 bases match TRBD1. This CDR3 comprises 13 residues. After removal of 5 bases from V and 5 bases from J, the junction contained 4 bases not matched to a gene. CDR1 is GTSNPN, CDR2 SVGIG, per germline (reference sequence). The CDR3 protein is CAWDRGRNEKLFF. The CDR3 DNA reads as TGTGCCTGGGACAGGGGAAGGAATGAAAAACTGTTTTTT.

The table lists this clone with a few counts. The J gene is TRBJ1-1, the V gene TRBV6-1; TRBD1 aligns across 11 bases. CDR3 length equals 15 residues. The J segment lost 3 bases and the V segment lost 2 bases, leaving 2 bases of the junction unmatched. CDR1 and CDR2 (germline): MNHNS, SASEGT. The CDR3 DNA follows: TGTGCCAGCAGTGAAAGGACAGGGGGCTACACTGAAGCTTTCTTT. Its translation: CASSERTGGYTEAFF.

The chain uses TRBV5-6 and TRBJ1-1; D is perhaps TRBD1 (5 bases). The CDR3 contains 12 residues. Trimming took off 2 bases at V and 9 bases at J, with 11 bases between the two ends. Germline-derived CDR1 and CDR2 are SGHDT and YYEEEE. The CDR3 DNA follows: TGTGCCAGCAGCTTCGCTGGGGCCCAAGCTTTCTTT. This encodes CASSFAGAQAFF.